This entry features one TCR beta chain sequence. No antigen is known for it. No clone much larger than this one lies a single base away; base qualities are absent. The data originate from a study of cytomegalovirus exposure and HLA in healthy donors (dated by TCRdb to the late 2010s). Describing the broader study: An earlier analysis of about 560 of the donors reported under 300 Gb of sequence data and 95 million to 140 million unique TCR beta sequences obtained from around 180 million T cells. About 280 gigabases of sequencing data and tens of millions of unique TCR sequences were included in an early release covering roughly 600 HLA-typed donors. The genetic ancestry cluster associated with self-reported Caucasian donors included 81% of the 398 genotyped donors. The study aimed to test whether cataloging public T cell receptors could reveal signatures of past pathogen exposure. The T cell repertoires of about 700 subjects were profiled by immunosequencing and related to cytomegalovirus serostatus. In addition to the first cohort of approximately 650 subjects, a separate validation cohort of approximately 120 different subjects was used. To predict cytomegalovirus infection status, the study brought together high-throughput TCR immunosequencing, statistical association of individual TCRs with disease status, and machine learning. In a later analysis, previously published TCR beta repertoires from about 670 donors were re-analyzed and high-resolution HLA genotyping was added so that TCR occurrence patterns could be studied. Rather than using new phenotypic data, the later analysis identified candidate immune exposures from TCR beta sequences and from how often those sequences occurred across donors. In an earlier analysis of 500 to 650 of the donors, high-throughput TCR beta sequencing was used to judge whether each TCR beta V gene segment behaved as functional or pseudogenic. Donor age, sex, ethnicity and CMV serostatus were collected together with the repertoire data. A later genetic analysis used genome-wide SNP genotypes for about three fifths of the 666 donors, treating that subset as a discovery cohort. All discovery cohort repertoires had been generated using a single sequencing platform. Both class I and class II loci were covered by HLA typing, at four-digit resolution. The number of typed donors differed by locus: about 629-640 for A, B, C, DRB1 and DQB1; 522 for DQA1; fewer than 610 for DPA1; and around 450 for DPB1. Roughly five DR-DQ haplotypes were handled as single units for association and clustering, since linkage in the cohort was strong. On average, 235,054 unique TCR beta nucleotide sequences were sequenced per donor among 398 genotyped donors of the cohort, with roughly 18% of those sequences being non-productive. Paper-wide results and their limitations: Roughly uniform sequencing depth across donors was assumed in presence/absence analyses, although this assumption may not hold. At a false discovery rate of 0.05, a later analysis linked 15,000 to 20,000 TCR beta sequences to specific HLA alleles. According to a later analysis, TCR association rates differed among HLA loci, with DRB1 alleles showing the most associated TCRs and HLA-C alleles showing the fewest. It was suggested by the authors that the approach could potentially be generalized to other disease states and immunological phenotypes. A later analysis found that HLA-associated TCR beta chains were more clonally expanded and had lower generation probabilities than equally common non-associated chains. Most TCR sequences were observed very rarely across donors, whereas some public TCRs were present in many individuals. The 87-base-pair reads could not distinguish some IMGT-functional V segments, including TRBV6-2 and TRBV6-3, so those segments were excluded. A further reported finding was that TCR beta sequences accurately predicted the HLA-A and HLA-B alleles for most subjects in the first cohort. When HLA alleles, especially DR and DQ, strongly co-occurred, TCR associations were difficult to assign to individual alleles. Most CMV-associated TCR beta chains appeared to be HLA-restricted in a later analysis, and the HLA associations seemed to be driven largely by CMV exposure. A group of highly shared sequence variants was considered likely to be a technical artifact of the sequencing pipeline. In an earlier analysis of around 500 of the donors, most TCR beta V segments appeared in productive rearrangements about 87% or about 30% of the time, broadly matching IMGT annotations. A later analysis reported that several top co-occurrence clusters appeared linked to parvovirus B19, influenza, CMV and Epstein-Barr virus. Correlated functional status among segregating V segments might reflect linkage disequilibrium, but an unknown experimental factor could not be ruled out. Because HLA typing was unavailable for some donors at each locus, only the typed subset was used in association tests. The classifier was reported to diagnose cytomegalovirus status with high specificity and sensitivity in both the original cohort and the validation cohort. In the study, 150 to 200 TCR beta chains were listed as associated with cytomegalovirus. A few of the identified cytomegalovirus-associated TCR beta chains were confirmed in vitro to be specific for cytomegalovirus antigens. A later genetic analysis reported fewer N-insertions in productive TCRs among donors in an Asian-associated ancestry cluster than the 666-donor mean. The cohort was sequenced for TCR beta chains only, and without alpha or paired-chain data the features that could be detected were limited. Immune exposure information for the cohort was limited to CMV serostatus. The earlier analysis of about 600 of the donors excluded roughly 17 rarely observed V segments, including chromosome 9 orphons, because counts were too low. V-gene and J-gene trimming of TCR beta chains was associated with a missense DCLRE1C variant in a later genetic analysis, and the association was replicated in an independent cohort.

To prepare the library, the immunoSEQ multiplex PCR assay was applied. For the multiplex PCR, a mixture combining 60 forward primers for TCR Vbeta segments and 13 reverse primers for TCR Jbeta segments was used. The CDR3 region of rearranged TCR beta genes was amplified from genomic DNA by a multiplex PCR assay. The amplified TCR beta libraries were sequenced on the Illumina HiSeq System as 87-base-pair reads. On the authors' methods: In a later analysis, 77 million or so unique TCR beta chains were counted across the 690 or so repertoires, and roughly 10 million of these chains were shared by at least two donors. To remove PCR and sequencing errors, raw reads were error-corrected and collapsed into unique sequences using a nearest-neighbor algorithm that merged closely related sequences. To assign V, D and J gene segments, CDR3 sequences were aligned to IMGT reference sequences. For a sequence to be retained, at least a six-nucleotide match to both a V gene segment and a J gene segment was required. Rearrangements were called productive when the CDR3 lacked stop codons and stayed in frame with V and J; all others were non-productive. CDR3 was defined by IMGT convention, running from the second conserved V-encoded cysteine to the conserved J-encoded phenylalanine. In an earlier analysis of more than 550 of the donors, sequences lacking an unambiguous match to a single V gene segment were excluded. In an earlier analysis of some 590 of the donors, V segments were called functional above 56.7% productive rearrangements and were called segregating when the between-donor standard deviation exceeded 5%. A statistical classification framework was built for diagnosing cytomegalovirus status from the catalog of TCR beta chain sequences. V and J gene assignment, in a later analysis, came from comparing TCR nucleotide sequences with IMGT/GENE-DB human TR gene sequences. A later analysis assigned CDR3 sequences and most-parsimonious VDJ recombination scenarios with the TCRdist pipeline. In a later analysis, each TCR beta chain was defined by its CDR3 amino acid sequence together with its V-gene family, and reads without a unique V-gene family were excluded. To address suspected cross-contamination and a sequencing artifact, a later analysis removed around 590 highly shared, low-generation-probability nucleotide sequences. For each public chain, a later analysis derived a clonal expansion index from normalized ranks of inferred template counts within each repertoire. In a later analysis, generation probabilities were computed with a VDJ recombination model fitted to out-of-frame rearrangements, and the resulting probabilities were checked against IGoR. A later analysis scored TCR-TCR, TCR-HLA and TCR-CMV co-occurrence with hypergeometric tests, applying a repertoire-size bias correction to TCR pairs. To estimate false discovery rates, a later analysis permuted the HLA or CMV assignments 20 times. In a later analysis, co-occurring TCRs were grouped using DBSCAN, with TCRdist sequence similarity added in when clustering inside HLA-allele-positive subsets. Repertoires with fewer than 30,000 or more than 120,000 public chains, plus five repertoires with anomalous nucleotide sharing, were excluded from co-occurrence clustering. TCRdb took over this immuneACCESS table, retaining in-frame rearrangements with V and J assigned. Such tables are incomplete; in checked studies, under half of the missing clones stem from an unresolved V gene, and the remainder is unexplained. Clonal size and the V and J genes are those of that table, whereas D and trimming came from the DNA. Present in this sample are about 130,000 clones, more than 65% of which were seen just once. Less than 3.5% of the sample goes to the ten largest clones.

The germline V gene yields KGHSH for CDR1 and LQKENI for CDR2. The CDR3 holds 13 amino acids from the cysteine to the phenylalanine. Just the 39-base CDR3 DNA is kept, in frame starting at base 1. The cohort comprised more than 550 healthy bone marrow donors. Cohort members were all nominally healthy when sampled, although unrecorded immune exposures were likely present. The donor tested CMV seronegative, placing the donor among the 350 or so seronegative members of the cohort. A peripheral blood sample was provided by each donor, and peripheral blood mononuclear cells were used for TCR beta sequencing. The Qiagen DNeasy Blood Extraction Kit was used to extract genomic DNA from the blood cell samples.

This clonotype originated in a man aged 50-60 years in good health and CMV-seronegative. This sequence uses TRBV18 and TRBJ2-5; the central 7 bases match TRBD1. The J call is doubtful: the DNA matches TRBJ2-7 better. The specimen was PBMCs. The CDR3 corresponds to CASVRDRAYEQYF. The nucleotide sequence is TGTGCCAGCGTCCGGGACAGAGCCTACGAGCAGTACTTC.